These T cell receptor beta chains were read from a single sample in a study of siplizumab effects on memory and regulatory T cells. Sequenced by immunoSEQ multiplex PCR; TCRdb stores in-frame clones only, minus some. The table has approximately 120,000 clones, under 95% seen once. The material sequenced was Tregs sorted from blood. The receptors come from a human donor in good health. CDR3s include the opening cysteine and the closing phenylalanine or tryptophan. A D gene is named only where the DNA matches it firmly. Rows give clone size only sometimes, using once, few, many, or a class for an expanded clone.

>15|TRBJ1-5|.|TRBV5-1|.
CASSLVGNSNQPQHF
TGCGCCAGCAGCTTGGTGGGGAATAGCAATCAGCCCCAGCATTTT
>18|TRBJ2-7|.|TRBV4-1|.
CASSQVGGPPLPPYEQYF
TGCGCCAGCAGCCAAGTGGGGGGTCCACCCTTACCACCCTACGAGCAGTACTTC
>16|TRBJ2-3|once|TRBV19|.
CASSSFWRPKRDTQYF
TGTGCCAGTAGTTCCTTCTGGCGCCCAAAGCGAGATACGCAGTATTTT
>13|TRBJ2-7|.|TRBV5-1|.
CASSLGGGDEQYF
TGCGCCAGCAGCTTGGGAGGAGGGGACGAGCAGTACTTC
>13|TRBJ1-3|.|TRBV5-1|.
CASSSQGGNTIYF
TGCGCCAGCAGCAGTCAGGGCGGAAACACCATATATTTT
>13|TRBJ2-7|.|TRBV11-2|.
CASSLYRSYEQYF
TGTGCCAGCAGCTTGTACCGGTCCTACGAGCAGTACTTC
>18|TRBJ1-4|.|TRBV2|.
CASSELRAGVRTNEKLFF
TGTGCCAGCAGTGAACTTAGGGCAGGGGTCCGGACTAATGAAAAACTGTTTTTT
>14|TRBJ2-7|.|TRBV7-2|.
CASSKQRNWYEQYF
TGTGCCAGCAGCAAGCAGCGAAACTGGTACGAGCAGTACTTC
>14|TRBJ2-7|.|TRBV5-1|.
CASSLVGVPYEQYF
TGCGCCAGCAGCTTGGTAGGGGTACCCTACGAGCAGTACTTC
>15|TRBJ2-7|.|TRBV5-6|TRBD1
CASSRPGTGVYEQYF
TGTGCCAGCAGCCGACCCGGGACAGGGGTGTACGAGCAGTACTTC
>12|TRBJ2-7|.|TRBV19|TRBD2
CASSIWGGEQYF
TGTGCCAGTAGTATTTGGGGGGGCGAGCAGTACTTC
>12|TRBJ2-3|.|TRBV19|.
CASSILEGTQYF
TGTGCCAGTAGCATCCTTGAGGGTACGCAGTATTTT
>11|TRBJ2-4|.|TRBV6-6|.
CASLAKNIQYF
TGTGCCAGCCTGGCCAAAAACATTCAGTACTTC
>16|TRBJ2-1|.|TRBV7-3|TRBD2
CASSLTAGSSYNEQFF
TGTGCCAGCAGCTTAACAGCGGGATCGTCCTACAATGAGCAGTTCTTC
>14|TRBJ2-1|.|TRBV27|.
CATKEGSSYNEQFF
TGTGCCACCAAGGAGGGGAGCTCCTACAATGAGCAGTTCTTC